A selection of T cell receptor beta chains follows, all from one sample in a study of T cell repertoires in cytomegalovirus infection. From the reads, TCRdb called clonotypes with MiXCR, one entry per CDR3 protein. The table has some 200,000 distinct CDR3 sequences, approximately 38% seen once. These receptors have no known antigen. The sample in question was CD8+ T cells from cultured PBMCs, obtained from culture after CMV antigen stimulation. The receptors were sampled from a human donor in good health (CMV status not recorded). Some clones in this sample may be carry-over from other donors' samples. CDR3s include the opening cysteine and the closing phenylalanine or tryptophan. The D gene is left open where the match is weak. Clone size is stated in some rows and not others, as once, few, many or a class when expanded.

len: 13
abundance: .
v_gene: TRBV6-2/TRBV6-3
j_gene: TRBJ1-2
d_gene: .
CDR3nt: TGTGCCAGCGGCCAGAGACAGGTTGATGGCTACACCTTC
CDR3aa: CASGQRQVDGYTF

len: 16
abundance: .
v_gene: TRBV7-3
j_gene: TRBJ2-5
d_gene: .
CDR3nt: TGTGCAAGCAGCGTAGGTTCTGGCTCAAAGCAGGGGACCCAGTACTTC
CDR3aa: CASSVGSGSKQGTQYF

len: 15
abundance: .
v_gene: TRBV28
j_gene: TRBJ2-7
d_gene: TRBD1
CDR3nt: TGTGCCAGCATTCCCGGGACAGGGGGCCTCTACGAGCAGTACTTC
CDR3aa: CASIPGTGGLYEQYF

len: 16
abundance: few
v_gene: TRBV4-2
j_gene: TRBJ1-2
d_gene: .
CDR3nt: TGTGCCAGCAGCCAACCCCGGAGGGGAACTAACTATGGCTACACCTTC
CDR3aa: CASSQPRRGTNYGYTF

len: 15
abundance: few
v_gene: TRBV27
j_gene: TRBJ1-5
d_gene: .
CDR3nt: TGTGCCAGCAGTTTATTCTGGGACAGCAATCAGCCCCAGCATTTT
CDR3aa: CASSLFWDSNQPQHF

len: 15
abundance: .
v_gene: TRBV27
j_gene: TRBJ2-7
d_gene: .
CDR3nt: TGTGCCAGCAGTTTATCAGGGGACGTTTCCTACGAGCAGTACTTC
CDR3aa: CASSLSGDVSYEQYF

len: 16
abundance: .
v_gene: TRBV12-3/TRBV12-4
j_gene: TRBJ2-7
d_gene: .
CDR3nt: TGTGCCAGCAGTTTAGTATCGGGGGACAGCGTATACGAGCAGTACTTC
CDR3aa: CASSLVSGDSVYEQYF

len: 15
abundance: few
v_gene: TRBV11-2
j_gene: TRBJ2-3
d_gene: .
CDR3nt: TGTGCCAGCAGCCCCCCTGGGGTGGGGGAGGATACGCAGTATTTT
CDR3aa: CASSPPGVGEDTQYF

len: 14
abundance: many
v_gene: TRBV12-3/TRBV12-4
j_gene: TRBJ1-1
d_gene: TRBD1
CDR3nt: TGTGCCAGCAGTCCGGGACAGCCGAACACTGAAGCTTTCTTT
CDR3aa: CASSPGQPNTEAFF

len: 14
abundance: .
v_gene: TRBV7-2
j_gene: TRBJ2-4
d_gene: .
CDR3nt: TGTGCCAGCAGCTTAACAGGGACCAAAAACATTCAGTACTTC
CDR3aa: CASSLTGTKNIQYF

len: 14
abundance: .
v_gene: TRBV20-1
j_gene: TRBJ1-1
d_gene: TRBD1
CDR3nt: TGCAGTGCTAGGGGACTGACAGGGGTGACTGAAGCTTTCTTT
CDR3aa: CSARGLTGVTEAFF

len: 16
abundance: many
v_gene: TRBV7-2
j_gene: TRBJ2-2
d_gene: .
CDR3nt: TGTGCCAGCAGCCGCGGGCCTTACCTTCACACCGGGGAGCTGTTTTTT
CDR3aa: CASSRGPYLHTGELFF

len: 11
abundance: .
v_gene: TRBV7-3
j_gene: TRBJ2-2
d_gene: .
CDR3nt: TGTGCCAGCAGCTCTAGCGGGGAGCTGTTTTTT
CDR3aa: CASSSSGELFF

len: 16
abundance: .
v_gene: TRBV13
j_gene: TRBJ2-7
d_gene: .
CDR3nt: TGTGCCAGCAGCCCGGGGGCCTACGGGCGCTCCTACGAGCAGTACTTC
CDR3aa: CASSPGAYGRSYEQYF

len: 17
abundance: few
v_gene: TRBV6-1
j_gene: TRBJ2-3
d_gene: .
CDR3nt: TGTGCCAGCAGTGAAGGCACCAGAGGGGCCAGCACAGATACGCAGTATTTT
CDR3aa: CASSEGTRGASTDTQYF

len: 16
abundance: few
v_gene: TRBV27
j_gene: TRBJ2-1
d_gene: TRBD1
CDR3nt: TGTGCCAGCAGTACCCCCTCAGGGGGTTTTCCGAGAGAGCAGTTCTTC
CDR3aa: CASSTPSGGFPREQFF

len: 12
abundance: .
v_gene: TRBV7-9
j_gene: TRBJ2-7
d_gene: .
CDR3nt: TGTGCCAGCAGCTCGGGGACCGACGAGCAGTACTTC
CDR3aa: CASSSGTDEQYF

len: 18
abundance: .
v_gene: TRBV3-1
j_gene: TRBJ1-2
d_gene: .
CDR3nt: TGTGCCAGCAGCCAAGGTCGGGTCAGGGCCACGGCCGACTATGGCTACACCTTC
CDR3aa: CASSQGRVRATADYGYTF

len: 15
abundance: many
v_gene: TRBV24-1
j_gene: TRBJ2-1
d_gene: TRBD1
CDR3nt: TGTGCCACCAGTGATGTGCAGGGGGCGCGGGATGAGCAGTTCTTC
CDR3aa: CATSDVQGARDEQFF

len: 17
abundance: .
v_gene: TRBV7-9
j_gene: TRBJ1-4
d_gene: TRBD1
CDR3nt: TGTGCCAGCAGCTCCAGTAGGGGACAGCTAGCTAATGAAAAACTGTTTTTT
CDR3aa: CASSSSRGQLANEKLFF

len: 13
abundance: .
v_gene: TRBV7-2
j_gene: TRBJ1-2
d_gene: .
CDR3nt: TGTGCCAGCAGCTGGGGATTGGACTATGGCTACACCTTC
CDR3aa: CASSWGLDYGYTF

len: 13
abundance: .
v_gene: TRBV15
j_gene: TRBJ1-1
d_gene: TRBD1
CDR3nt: TGTGCCACTAGCGCCGGGACAGGGCTTGAAGCTTTCTTT
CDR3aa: CATSAGTGLEAFF

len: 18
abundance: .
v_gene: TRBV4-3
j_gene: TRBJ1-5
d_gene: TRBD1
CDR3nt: TGCGCCAGCAGCCAAGATGGGGACAGGGGCCCTAGAAATCAGCCCCAGCATTTT
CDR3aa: CASSQDGDRGPRNQPQHF

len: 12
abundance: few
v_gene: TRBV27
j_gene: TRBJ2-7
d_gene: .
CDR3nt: TGTGCCAGCAAGCCAGGGGCAGGCGAGCAGTACTTC
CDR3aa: CASKPGAGEQYF

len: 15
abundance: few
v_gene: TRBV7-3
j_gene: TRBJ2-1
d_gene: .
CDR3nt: TGTGCCAGCAGCTTATCCGGGAGAGACTACAATGAGCAGTTCTTC
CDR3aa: CASSLSGRDYNEQFF

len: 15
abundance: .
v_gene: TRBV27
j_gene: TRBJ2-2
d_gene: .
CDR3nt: TGTGCCAGCAGTCCTTTCCGGGGAAACACCGGGGAGCTGTTTTTT
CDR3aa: CASSPFRGNTGELFF

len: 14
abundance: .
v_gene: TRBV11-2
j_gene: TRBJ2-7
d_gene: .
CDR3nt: TGTGCCAGCAGCTTATGGAGGGGCTCCTACGAGCAGTACTTC
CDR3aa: CASSLWRGSYEQYF

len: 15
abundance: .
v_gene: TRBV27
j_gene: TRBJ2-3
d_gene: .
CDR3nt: TGTGCCAGCAGTTTCGACGGAGCCCTTGGAGATACGCAGTATTTT
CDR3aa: CASSFDGALGDTQYF

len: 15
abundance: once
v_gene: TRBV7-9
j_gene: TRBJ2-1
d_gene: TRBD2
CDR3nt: TGTGCCAGCATCCCTGGGACTAGCGTCCGAAATGAGCAGTTCTTC
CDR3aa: CASIPGTSVRNEQFF

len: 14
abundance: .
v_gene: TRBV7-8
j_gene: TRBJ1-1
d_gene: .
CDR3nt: TGTGCCAGCAGCTCCCTCGTCAAGGGGACTGAAGCTTTCTTT
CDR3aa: CASSSLVKGTEAFF

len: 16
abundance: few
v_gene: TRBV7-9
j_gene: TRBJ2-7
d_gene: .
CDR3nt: TGTGCCAGCAGCCGTGAGCCCCACGGGGCGGTCTACGAGCAGTACTTC
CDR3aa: CASSREPHGAVYEQYF

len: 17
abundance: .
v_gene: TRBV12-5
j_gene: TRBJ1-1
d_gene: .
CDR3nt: TGTGCTAGTGGTTTGGGCCCGCCGGGGGAAAGCTACACTGAAGCTTTCTTT
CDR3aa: CASGLGPPGESYTEAFF

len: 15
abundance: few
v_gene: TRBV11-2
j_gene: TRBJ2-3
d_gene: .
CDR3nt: TGTGCCAGCAGCTTTAGTGGGGGGCTGACAGATACGCAGTATTTT
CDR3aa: CASSFSGGLTDTQYF

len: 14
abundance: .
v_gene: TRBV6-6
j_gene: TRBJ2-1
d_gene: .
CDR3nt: TGTGCCAGCAGCACGGGCCATTCCTACAATGAGCAGTTCTTC
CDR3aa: CASSTGHSYNEQFF

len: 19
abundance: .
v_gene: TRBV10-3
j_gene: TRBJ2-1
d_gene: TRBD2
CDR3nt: TGTGCCATCAGTGCCCTACAGACTAGCGGGAGGGTGTCCTACAATGAGCAGTTCTTC
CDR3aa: CAISALQTSGRVSYNEQFF

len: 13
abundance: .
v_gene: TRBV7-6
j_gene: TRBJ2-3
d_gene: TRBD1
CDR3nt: TGTGCCAGCAGGACAGGGGGCACAGATACGCAGTATTTT
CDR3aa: CASRTGGTDTQYF

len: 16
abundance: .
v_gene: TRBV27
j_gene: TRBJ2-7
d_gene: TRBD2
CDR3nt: TGTGCCAGCAGTTTAACAACCGGGACTAGCGGTTACGAGCAGTACTTC
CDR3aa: CASSLTTGTSGYEQYF

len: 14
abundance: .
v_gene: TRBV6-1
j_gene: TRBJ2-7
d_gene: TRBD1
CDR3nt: TGTGCCAGCAGGCTCACAGGGGTGCCCTACGAGCAGTACTTC
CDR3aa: CASRLTGVPYEQYF

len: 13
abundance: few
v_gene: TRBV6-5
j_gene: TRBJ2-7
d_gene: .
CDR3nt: TGTGCCAGCAGCCCGGACAGTAATTACGAGCAGTACTTC
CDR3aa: CASSPDSNYEQYF

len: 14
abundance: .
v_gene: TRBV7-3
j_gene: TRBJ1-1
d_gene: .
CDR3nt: TGTGCCAGCAGCTCAATTGGCAGGGGAACTGAAGCTTTCTTT
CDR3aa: CASSSIGRGTEAFF

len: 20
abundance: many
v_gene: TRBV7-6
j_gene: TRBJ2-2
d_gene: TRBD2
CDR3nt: TGTGCCAGCAGCCCAAATGGGGCACTAGCGGGGGGCCGGAACACCGGGGAGCTGTTTTTT
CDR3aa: CASSPNGALAGGRNTGELFF

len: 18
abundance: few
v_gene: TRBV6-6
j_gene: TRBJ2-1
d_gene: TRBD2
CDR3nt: TGTGCCAGCAGTTACCCCAGACTAGCGGGGACCTCCTACAATGAGCAGTTCTTC
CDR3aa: CASSYPRLAGTSYNEQFF

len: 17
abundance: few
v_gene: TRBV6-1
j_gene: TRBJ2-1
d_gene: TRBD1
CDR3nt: TGTGCCAGCAGTGAGCCCTACAACAGGGGCAATTACAATGAGCAGTTCTTC
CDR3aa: CASSEPYNRGNYNEQFF

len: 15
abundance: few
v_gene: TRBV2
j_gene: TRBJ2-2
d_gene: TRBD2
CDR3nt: TGTGCCAGCAGCCCCTGGGAGGGCGGCACCGGGGAGCTGTTTTTT
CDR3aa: CASSPWEGGTGELFF

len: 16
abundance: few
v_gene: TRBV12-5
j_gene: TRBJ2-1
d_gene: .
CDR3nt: TGTGCTAGTGGTTTGGACAGGGCGAACCTCCACAATGAGCAGTTCTTC
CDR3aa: CASGLDRANLHNEQFF